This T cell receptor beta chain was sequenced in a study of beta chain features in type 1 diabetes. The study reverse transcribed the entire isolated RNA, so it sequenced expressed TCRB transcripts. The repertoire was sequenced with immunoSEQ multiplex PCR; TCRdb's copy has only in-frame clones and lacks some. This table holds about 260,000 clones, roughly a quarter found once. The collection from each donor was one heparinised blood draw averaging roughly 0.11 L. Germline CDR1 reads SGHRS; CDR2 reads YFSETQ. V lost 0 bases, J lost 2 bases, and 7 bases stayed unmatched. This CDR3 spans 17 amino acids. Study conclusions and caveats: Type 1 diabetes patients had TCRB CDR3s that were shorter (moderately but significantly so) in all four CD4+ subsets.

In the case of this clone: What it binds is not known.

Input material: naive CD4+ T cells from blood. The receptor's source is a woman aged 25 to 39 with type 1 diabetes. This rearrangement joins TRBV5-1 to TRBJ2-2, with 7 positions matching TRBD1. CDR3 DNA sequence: TGCGCCAGCAGCTTGGGACCGGACAGGATAAACACCGGGGAGCTGTTTTTT. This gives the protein CASSLGPDRINTGELFF.